Below, 6 T cell receptor beta chains from the same sample are listed, as sequenced in a study of T cells of healthy individuals. TCRdb passed the 5' RACE reads through MiXCR, listing each CDR3 protein once. This table holds about 82,000 distinct CDR3 sequences, around 5.1% found once. Receptor source: a female donor in good health.

In its sample, this clonotype was seen many times. This rearrangement joins TRBV7-2 to TRBJ2-1; no firm D call. Germline V CDR1 and CDR2: SGHTA, FQGNSA. The ends were cut back, 6 bases at V and 7 bases at J, with 13 bases in the middle. The CDR3 loop spans 13 amino acids. DNA of the CDR3: TGTGCCAGCAGTAAAAGGGCTGCGAATGAGCAGTTCTTC. Translating gives CASSKRAANEQFF.

The chain employs TRBV27 and TRBJ2-7, with D perhaps matching TRBD2 (5 bases). The germline V gene encodes CDR1 MNHEY and CDR2 SMNVEV (reference sequence). V lost 2 bases, J lost 11 bases, and 13 bases lay in between. The CDR3 contains 12 residues. The CDR3 here is CASSLHGDSKYF. The DNA of the CDR3 is TGTGCCAGCAGTTTACACGGGGATAGCAAGTACTTC.

Only a few counts were recorded for this clonotype. CDR3 nucleotide sequence: TGCAGTGCCCTCGGGATTTACGAGCAGTACTTC. Its translation is CSALGIYEQYF. The chain recombines TRBV20-1 with TRBJ2-7; weak D call: TRBD2 (5 bases). The CDR3 covers 11 residues. The germline gives CDR1 DFQATT, CDR2 SNEGSKA (reference sequence). V was clipped by 6 bases and J by 4 bases, with 10 bases between them.

This clonotype was recorded a few times. The chain is built from TRBV5-4 and TRBJ1-1; D gene unclear. CDR1 and CDR2 from the germline V gene are SGHNT and YYREEE (reference sequence). V was cut by 6 bases and J by 0 bases, with 12 bases left in between. The CDR3 is 14 amino acids. The CDR3: CASTPGRVNTEAFF. CDR3 in DNA: TGTGCCAGCACCCCCGGACGGGTGAACACTGAAGCTTTCTTT.

This clonotype was picked up many times. The rearrangement links TRBV20-1 to TRBJ2-5; D unresolved. The V end was cut by 4 bases, the J end by 2 bases, with 8 bases between. The CDR3 spans 12 residues. CDR1 and CDR2 (germline): DFQATT, SNEGSKA (reference sequence). In DNA form, the CDR3 reads TGCAGTGCTAACCGGGCACAAGAGACCCAGTACTTC. Protein: CSANRAQETQYF.

At least ten counts were recorded for this clonotype. The V call is TRBV12-3 or TRBV12-4, the J call TRBJ2-1; 10 nucleotides match TRBD2. CDR3 size: 15 residues. With 2 bases clipped from V and 9 bases from J, the junction kept 7 bases outside the gene matches. The CDR3 sequence: CASSLLAGAGGEQFF. CDR3 nucleotides: TGTGCCAGCAGTTTACTAGCGGGGGCGGGGGGTGAGCAGTTCTTC.